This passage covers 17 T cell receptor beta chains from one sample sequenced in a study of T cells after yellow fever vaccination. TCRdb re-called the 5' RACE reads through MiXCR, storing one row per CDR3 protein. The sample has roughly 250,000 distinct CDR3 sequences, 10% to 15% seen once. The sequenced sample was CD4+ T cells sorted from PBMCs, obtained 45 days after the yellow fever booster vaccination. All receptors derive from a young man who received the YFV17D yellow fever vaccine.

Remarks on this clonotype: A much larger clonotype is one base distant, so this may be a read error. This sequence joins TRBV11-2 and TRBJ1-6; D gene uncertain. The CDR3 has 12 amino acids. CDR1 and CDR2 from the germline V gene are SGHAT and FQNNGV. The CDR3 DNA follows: TGTGACAGCAGCTTAGTTTTGTCGGCCCTCCACTTT. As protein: CDSSLVLSALHF.

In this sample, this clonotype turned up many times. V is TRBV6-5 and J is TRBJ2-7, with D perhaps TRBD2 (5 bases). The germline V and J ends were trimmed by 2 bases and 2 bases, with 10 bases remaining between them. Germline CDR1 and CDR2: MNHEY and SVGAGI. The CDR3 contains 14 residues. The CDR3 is CASSYPEGAYEQYF. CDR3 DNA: TGTGCCAGCAGTTACCCTGAGGGCGCCTACGAGCAGTACTTC.

The CDR3 protein is CASSLRMTGGSGNTGELFF. CDR3 sequence (DNA): TGCGCCAGCAGCCTACGAATGACAGGGGGAAGCGGGAACACCGGGGAGCTGTTTTTT. This chain uses TRBV5-1 with TRBJ2-2, with 9 positions matching TRBD1. Germline CDR1 and CDR2: SGHRS and YFSETQ. The CDR3 is 19 residues long. After removal of 4 bases from V and 1 base from J, the junction contained 14 bases not matched to a gene.

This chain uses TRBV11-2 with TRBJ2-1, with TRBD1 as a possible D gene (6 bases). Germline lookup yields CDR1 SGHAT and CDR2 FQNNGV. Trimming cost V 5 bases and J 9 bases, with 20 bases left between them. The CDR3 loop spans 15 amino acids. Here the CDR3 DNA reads TGTGCCAGCAGCAACAGGGCTGCGAGCGTTGGTGAGCAGTTCTTC. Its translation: CASSNRAASVGEQFF.

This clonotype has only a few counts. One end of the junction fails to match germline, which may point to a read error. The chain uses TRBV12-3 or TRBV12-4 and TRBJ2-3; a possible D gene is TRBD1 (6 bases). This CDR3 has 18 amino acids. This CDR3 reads CACSLRSQQGTPRDTQYF. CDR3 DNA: TGTGCCTGCAGTTTACGAAGTCAACAGGGAACCCCTCGGGATACGCAGTATTTT.

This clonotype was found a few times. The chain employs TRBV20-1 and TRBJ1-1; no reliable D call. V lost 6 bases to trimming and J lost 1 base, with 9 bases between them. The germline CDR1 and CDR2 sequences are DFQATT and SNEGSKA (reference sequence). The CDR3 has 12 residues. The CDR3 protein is CSAADGNTEAFF. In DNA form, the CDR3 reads TGCAGTGCCGCGGACGGGAACACTGAAGCTTTCTTT.

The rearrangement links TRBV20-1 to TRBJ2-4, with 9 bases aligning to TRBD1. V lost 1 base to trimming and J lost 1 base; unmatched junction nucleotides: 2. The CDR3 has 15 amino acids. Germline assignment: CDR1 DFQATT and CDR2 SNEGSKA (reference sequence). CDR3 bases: TGCAGTGCTAGAGGACAGGGGGATGCCAAAAACATTCAGTACTTC. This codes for CSARGQGDAKNIQYF.

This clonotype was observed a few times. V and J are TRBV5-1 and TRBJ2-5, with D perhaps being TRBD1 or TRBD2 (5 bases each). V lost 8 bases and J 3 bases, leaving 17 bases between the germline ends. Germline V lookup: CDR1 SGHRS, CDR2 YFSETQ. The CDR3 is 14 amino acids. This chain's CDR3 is CASQPGREKETQYF. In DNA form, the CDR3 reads TGCGCCAGTCAACCGGGACGGGAAAAAGAGACCCAGTACTTC.

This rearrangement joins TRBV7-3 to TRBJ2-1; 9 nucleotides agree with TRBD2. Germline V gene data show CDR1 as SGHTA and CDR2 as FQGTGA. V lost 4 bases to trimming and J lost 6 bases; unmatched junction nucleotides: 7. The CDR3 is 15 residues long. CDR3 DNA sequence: TGTGCCAGCAGCTCCGGGGTAGCGGGAGCCAATGAGCAGTTCTTC. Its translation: CASSSGVAGANEQFF.

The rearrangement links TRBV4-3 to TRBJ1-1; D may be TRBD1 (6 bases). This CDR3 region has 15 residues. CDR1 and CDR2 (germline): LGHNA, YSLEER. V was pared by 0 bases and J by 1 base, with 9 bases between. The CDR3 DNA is TGCGCCAGCAGCCAAGAAGGGGGGACGAACACTGAAGCTTTCTTT. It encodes CASSQEGGTNTEAFF.

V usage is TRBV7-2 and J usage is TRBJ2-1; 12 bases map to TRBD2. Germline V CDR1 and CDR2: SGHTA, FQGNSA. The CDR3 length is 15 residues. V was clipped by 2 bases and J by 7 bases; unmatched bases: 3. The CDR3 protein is CASSLRGTSGNEQFF. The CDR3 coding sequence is TGTGCCAGCAGCTTAAGGGGGACTAGCGGGAATGAGCAGTTCTTC.

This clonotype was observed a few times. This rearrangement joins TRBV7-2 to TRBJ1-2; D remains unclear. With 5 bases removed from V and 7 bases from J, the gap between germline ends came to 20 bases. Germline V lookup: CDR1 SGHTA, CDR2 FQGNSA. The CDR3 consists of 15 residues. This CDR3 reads CASSLRLGSETGYTF. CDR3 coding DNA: TGTGCCAGCAGCCTAAGACTGGGTTCCGAGACTGGCTACACCTTC.

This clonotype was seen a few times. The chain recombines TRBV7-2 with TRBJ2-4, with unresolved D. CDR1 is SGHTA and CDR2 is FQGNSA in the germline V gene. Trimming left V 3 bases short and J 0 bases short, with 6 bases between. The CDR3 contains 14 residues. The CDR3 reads CASSFGIAKNIQYF. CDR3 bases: TGTGCCAGCAGCTTTGGTATAGCCAAAAACATTCAGTACTTC.

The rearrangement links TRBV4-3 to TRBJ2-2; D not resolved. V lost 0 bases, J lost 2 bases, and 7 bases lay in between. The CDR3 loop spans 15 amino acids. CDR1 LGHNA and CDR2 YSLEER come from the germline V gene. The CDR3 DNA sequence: TGCGCCAGCAGCCAAGAGCGGATAAACACCGGGGAGCTGTTTTTT. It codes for CASSQERINTGELFF.

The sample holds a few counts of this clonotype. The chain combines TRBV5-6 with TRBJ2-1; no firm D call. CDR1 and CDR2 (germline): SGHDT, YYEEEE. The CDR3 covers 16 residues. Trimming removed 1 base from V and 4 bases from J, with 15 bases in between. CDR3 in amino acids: CASSLFRLGNYNEQFF. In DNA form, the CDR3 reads TGTGCCAGCAGCTTGTTCCGACTGGGCAATTACAATGAGCAGTTCTTC.

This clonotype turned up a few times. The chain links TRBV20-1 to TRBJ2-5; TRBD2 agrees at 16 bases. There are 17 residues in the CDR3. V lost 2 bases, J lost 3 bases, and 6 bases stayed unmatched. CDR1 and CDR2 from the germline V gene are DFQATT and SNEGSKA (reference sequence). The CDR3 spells CSARHTGLAGGKETQYF. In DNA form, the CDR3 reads TGCAGTGCTAGACACACGGGACTAGCGGGAGGGAAAGAGACCCAGTACTTC.

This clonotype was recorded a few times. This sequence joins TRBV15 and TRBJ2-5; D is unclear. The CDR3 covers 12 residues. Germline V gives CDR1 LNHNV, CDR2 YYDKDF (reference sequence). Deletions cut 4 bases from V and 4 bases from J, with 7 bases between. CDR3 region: CATSTNLETQYF. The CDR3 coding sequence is TGTGCCACCAGCACCAACCTAGAGACCCAGTACTTC.